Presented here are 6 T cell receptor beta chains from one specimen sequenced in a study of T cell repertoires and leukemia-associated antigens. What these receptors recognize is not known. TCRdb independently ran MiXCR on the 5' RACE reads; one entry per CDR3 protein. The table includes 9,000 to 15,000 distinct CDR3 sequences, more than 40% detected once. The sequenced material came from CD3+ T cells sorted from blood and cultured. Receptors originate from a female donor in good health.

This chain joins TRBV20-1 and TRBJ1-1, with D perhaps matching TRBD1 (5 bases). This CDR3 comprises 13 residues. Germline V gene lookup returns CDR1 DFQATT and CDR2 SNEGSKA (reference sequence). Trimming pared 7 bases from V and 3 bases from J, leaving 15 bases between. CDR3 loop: CSVPGRADTEAFF. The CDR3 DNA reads TGCAGTGTTCCGGGACGAGCGGACACTGAAGCTTTCTTT.

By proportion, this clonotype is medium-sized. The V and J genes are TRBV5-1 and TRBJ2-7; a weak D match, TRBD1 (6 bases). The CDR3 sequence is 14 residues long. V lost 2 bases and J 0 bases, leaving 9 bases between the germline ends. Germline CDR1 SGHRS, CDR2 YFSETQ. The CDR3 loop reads CASSFWTDSYEQYF. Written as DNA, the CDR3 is TGCGCCAGCAGCTTCTGGACAGACTCCTACGAGCAGTACTTC. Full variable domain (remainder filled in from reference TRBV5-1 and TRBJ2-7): KAGVTQTPRYLIKTRGQQVTLSCSPISGHRSVSWYQQTPGQGLQFLFEYFSETQRNKGNFPGRFSGRQFSNSRSEMNVSTLELGDSALYLCASSFWTDSYEQYFGPGTRLTVT.

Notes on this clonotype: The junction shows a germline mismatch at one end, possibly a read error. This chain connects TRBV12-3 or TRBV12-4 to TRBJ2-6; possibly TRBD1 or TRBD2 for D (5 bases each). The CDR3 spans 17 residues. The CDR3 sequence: CASSLGRAASGANVLAF. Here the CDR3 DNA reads TGTGCCAGCAGTTTGGGCAGGGCAGCTTCCGGGGCCAACGTCCTGGCTTTC.

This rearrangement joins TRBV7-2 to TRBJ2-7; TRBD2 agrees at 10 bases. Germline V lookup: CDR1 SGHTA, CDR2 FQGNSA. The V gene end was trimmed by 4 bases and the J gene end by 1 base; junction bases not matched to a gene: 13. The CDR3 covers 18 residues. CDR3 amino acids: CASSSRTSGSGVSYEQYF. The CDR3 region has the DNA TGTGCCAGCAGCTCTCGGACTAGCGGCTCGGGAGTTTCCTACGAGCAGTACTTC.

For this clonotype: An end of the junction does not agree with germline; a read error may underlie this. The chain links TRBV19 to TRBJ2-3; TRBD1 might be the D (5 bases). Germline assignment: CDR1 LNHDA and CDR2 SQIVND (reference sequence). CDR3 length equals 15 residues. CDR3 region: CAGSPPGHRTDTQYF. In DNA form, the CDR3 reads TGTGCCGGTAGCCCCCCCGGACACCGCACAGATACGCAGTATTTT.

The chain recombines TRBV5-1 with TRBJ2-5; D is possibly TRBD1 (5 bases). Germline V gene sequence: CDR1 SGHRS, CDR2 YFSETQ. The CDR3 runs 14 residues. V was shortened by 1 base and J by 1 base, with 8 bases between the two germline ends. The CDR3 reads CASSLRQFQETQYF. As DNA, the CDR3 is TGCGCCAGCAGCTTGAGACAGTTCCAAGAGACCCAGTACTTC. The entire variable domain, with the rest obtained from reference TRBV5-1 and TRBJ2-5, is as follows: KAGVTQTPRYLIKTRGQQVTLSCSPISGHRSVSWYQQTPGQGLQFLFEYFSETQRNKGNFPGRFSGRQFSNSRSEMNVSTLELGDSALYLCASSLRQFQETQYFGPGTRLLVL.